The clone carrying this TCR beta chain was detected a few times. Antigen: not known. The entry originates in a study of CD8+CD57+ T cells in acquired aplastic anemia. Across the study: Sorted cells (CD4+ and CD8+) yielded DNA amounts that averaged about 3.4 ug.

The CDR3 spans 14 residues. V was clipped by 1 base and J by 9 bases, with 10 bases between them. Germline-derived CDR1 and CDR2 are SNHLY and FYNNEI. Both TCR beta VDJ combination and CDR3 sequence profiling were carried out. Genomic DNA was the template for this profiling. Using its own MiXCR run on the reads, TCRdb lists one record per CDR3 protein. The sample yields around 160,000 distinct CDR3 sequences, roughly 43% seen once. Overall study results and limits: Patients and controls shared twenty-nine CD8+ CDR3 sequences.

Patients selected for sequencing had displayed CD8+CD57+ cell expansion by flow cytometry. As a group, the patients uniformly had severe acquired aplastic anemia. The specimen sequenced was sorted CD4+, CD8+, or CD8+CD57+ T cells (not recorded which) from PBMCs. This receptor was taken from a human donor with aplastic anemia. This sequence joins TRBV2 and TRBJ1-6, with D perhaps matching TRBD1 (5 bases). CDR3 amino acids: CASSEEGQGSPLHF. CDR3 DNA: TGTGCCAGCAGTGAAGAGGGTCAGGGTTCACCCCTCCACTTT.